One sample yielded the 7 T cell receptor beta chains listed below, sequenced in a study of blood T cell repertoires in COVID-19. Method: immunoSEQ multiplex PCR; TCRdb's copy keeps in-frame clones and lacks some. Among 270,000 or so clones, roughly 93% were seen once, and the ten largest hold approximately 2.4%. Sequencing was carried out using PBMCs or T cells enriched from blood (not recorded which). The receptors originated from a woman aged 35 to 49 with acute COVID-19.

The gene calls are TRBV18 and TRBJ2-1, with 11 bases aligning to TRBD2. The length of the CDR3 is 17 residues. After removal of 1 base from V and 1 base from J, the junction contained 3 bases not matched to a gene. CDR1 KGHSH and CDR2 LQKENI come from the germline V gene. The CDR3 region is CASSPRSSGGSYNEQFF. The DNA of the CDR3 is TGTGCCAGCTCACCACGGTCTAGCGGGGGGTCCTACAATGAGCAGTTCTTC.

This chain links TRBV3-1 (or the pseudogene TRBV3-2) with TRBJ1-3; TRBD1 might be the D (6 bases). The CDR3 has 14 amino acids. Trimming took 5 bases from V and 3 from J, leaving 11 bases between them. Germline CDR1 reads LGHDT; CDR2 reads YNNKEL (reference sequence). The CDR3 loop is CASSEQGGGNTIYF. CDR3 nucleotides: TGTGCCAGCAGCGAACAGGGCGGTGGAAACACCATATATTTT.

V usage is TRBV3-1 (or the pseudogene TRBV3-2) and J usage is TRBJ2-3; 10 bases map to TRBD2. The CDR3 loop spans 16 amino acids. The V segment lost 0 bases and the J segment 1 base; nucleotides outside the gene matches: 1. The germline V gene encodes CDR1 LGHDT and CDR2 YNNKEL (reference sequence). The CDR3 region is CASSQDLAGGTDTQYF. CDR3 nucleotide sequence: TGTGCCAGCAGCCAAGATCTAGCGGGAGGCACAGATACGCAGTATTTT.

The V gene is TRBV12-3 or TRBV12-4, the J gene TRBJ1-6; D not certain. The CDR3 covers 12 residues. V dropped 11 bases and J dropped 5 bases, with 10 bases sitting between them. The CDR3 loop is CASAENNSPLHF. In DNA, the CDR3 is TGTGCCTCTGCAGAAAATAATTCACCCCTCCACTTT.

V and J are TRBV7-2 and TRBJ1-1; 12 bases line up with TRBD1. Germline V CDR1 and CDR2: SGHTA, FQGNSA. This CDR3 comprises 17 residues. J lost 4 bases, V lost 1 base, and 7 bases had no gene match. The CDR3 DNA follows: TGTGCCAGCAGCTTAGTGGGGACAGGGGGCCTCATCACTGAAGCTTTCTTT. Its protein is CASSLVGTGGLITEAFF.

V and J are TRBV7-2 and TRBJ2-5; possibly TRBD1 for D (5 bases). The CDR3 extends over 16 amino acids. V lost 3 bases and J 1 base, leaving 15 bases between the germline ends. CDR1 and CDR2 from the germline V gene are SGHTA and FQGNSA. The CDR3 loop reads CASSFTPLGPQETQYF. As DNA, the CDR3 is TGTGCCAGCAGCTTCACCCCCCTGGGGCCCCAAGAGACCCAGTACTTC.

The chain carries TRBV30 and TRBJ1-1; D perhaps matches TRBD1 (5 bases). Deletions cut 2 bases from V and 3 bases from J, with 16 bases between. Per the germline V gene, CDR1 is GTSNPN and CDR2 is SVGIG (reference sequence). CDR3 length: 15 amino acids. The CDR3 region is CAWSLQPGGDTEAFF. The CDR3 coding sequence is TGTGCCTGGAGTCTTCAGCCCGGAGGGGACACTGAAGCTTTCTTT. Full variable domain (remainder filled in from reference TRBV30 and TRBJ1-1): SQTIHQWPATLVQPVGSPLSLECTVEGTSNPNLYWYRQAAGRGLQLLFYSVGIGQISSEVPQNLSASRPQDRQFILSSKKLLLSDSGFYLCAWSLQPGGDTEAFFGQGTRLTVV.